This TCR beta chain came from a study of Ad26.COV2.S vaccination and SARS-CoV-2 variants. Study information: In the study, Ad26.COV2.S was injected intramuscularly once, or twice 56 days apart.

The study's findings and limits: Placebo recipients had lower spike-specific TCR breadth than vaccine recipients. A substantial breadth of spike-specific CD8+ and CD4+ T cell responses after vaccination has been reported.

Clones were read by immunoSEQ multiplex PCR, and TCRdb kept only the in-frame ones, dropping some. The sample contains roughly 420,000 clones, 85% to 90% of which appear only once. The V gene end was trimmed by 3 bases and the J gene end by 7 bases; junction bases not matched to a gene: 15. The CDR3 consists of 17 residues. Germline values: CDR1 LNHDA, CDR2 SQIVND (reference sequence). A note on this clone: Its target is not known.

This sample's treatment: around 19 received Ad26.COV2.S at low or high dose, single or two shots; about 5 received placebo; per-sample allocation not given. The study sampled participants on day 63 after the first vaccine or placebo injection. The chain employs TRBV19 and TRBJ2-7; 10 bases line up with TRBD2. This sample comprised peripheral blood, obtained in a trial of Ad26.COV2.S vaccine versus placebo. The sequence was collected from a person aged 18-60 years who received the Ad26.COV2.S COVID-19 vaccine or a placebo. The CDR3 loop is CASSITSPSGGAREQYF. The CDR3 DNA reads TGTGCCAGTAGTATCACCTCGCCTAGCGGGGGTGCCCGGGAGCAGTACTTC.